These 5 T cell receptor beta chains were sequenced from one sample in a study of blood T cell repertoires in COVID-19 (dated by TCRdb to 2020 to 2022). The library relied on the immunoSEQ multiplex PCR assay. Here the immuneACCESS table is served through TCRdb, limited to in-frame sequences with V and J called. Missing clones are a known gap in these copies; in checked studies unresolved V genes cover under half, and the rest lacks a known reason. This sample gives 200,000 to 250,000 clones in total; 85% to 90% of them show up just once. Approximately 6.8% of the sample goes to the ten largest clones. The sequenced sample was peripheral blood. Receptors were obtained from a woman in her 70s with active or convalescent COVID-19.

This clone was seen more than once but under ten times. This chain joins TRBV19 and TRBJ1-3; weak D call: TRBD1 (6 bases). Trimming cost V 3 bases and J 1 base, with 7 bases left between them. The CDR3 sequence is 14 residues long. Germline assignment: CDR1 LNHDA and CDR2 SQIVND (reference sequence). The CDR3 sequence: CASSIDRSGNTIYF. The CDR3 DNA is TGTGCCAGTAGTATTGACAGGTCTGGAAACACCATATATTTT.

Here the CDR3 DNA reads TGTGCCAGCAGCCCGACTAGCGGGCCCTACGAGCAGTACTTC. It encodes CASSPTSGPYEQYF. V gene TRBV7-2 combines with J gene TRBJ2-7; 10 nucleotides agree with TRBD2. The CDR3 consists of 14 residues. Germline lookup yields CDR1 SGHTA and CDR2 FQGNSA. V shed 5 bases, J shed 2 bases, and the junction held 3 bases outside the gene matches.

The rearrangement joins TRBV15 to TRBJ1-6, with TRBD1 as a possible D gene (5 bases). Trimming took 0 bases from V and 5 from J, leaving 11 bases between them. Germline-derived CDR1 and CDR2 are LNHNV and YYDKDF (reference sequence). CDR3 length: 16 residues. In nucleotides, the CDR3 is TGTGCCACCAGCAGAGATTGGGGCCGGAATAATTCACCCCTCCACTTT. It codes for CATSRDWGRNNSPLHF.

This clone appeared a few times. This chain uses TRBV5-1 with TRBJ1-2; 7 bases fit TRBD1. Germline values: CDR1 SGHRS, CDR2 YFSETQ. This CDR3 region has 15 residues. With V trimmed by 5 bases and J by 4 bases, 11 bases remained unmatched. The CDR3 DNA is TGCGCCAGCAGTCAGCCGGGACAGAGCTTCTATGGCTACACCTTC. Residues: CASSQPGQSFYGYTF.

The chain uses TRBV19 and TRBJ1-5, with no clear D. Germline CDR1 reads LNHDA; CDR2 reads SQIVND (reference sequence). The V gene lost 6 bases and the J gene lost 7 bases, with 25 bases spanning the gap. CDR3 length equals 17 residues. The chain's CDR3 is CASSPSGYEDAVQPQHF. The DNA for the CDR3 is TGTGCCAGTAGCCCCTCGGGGTATGAGGACGCGGTCCAGCCCCAGCATTTT.